This TCR beta chain comes out of a study of shared clonotypes between healthy human individuals. As to this clone: Antigen unknown.

Genomic DNA of every subset was divided equally among multiple immunoSEQ plates. DNA from unsorted PBMC was sequenced on ten immunoSEQ deep assay plates. As handled by the study authors: ImmunoSEQ only sent back junction sequences with no quality scores, so filtering was done differently. The protocol was immunoSEQ multiplex PCR, while the TCRdb copy is restricted to in-frame clones and leaves out a portion. For V, J and clone size, that table is used; D and trimming come from the DNA. Of fewer than 600,000 clones in the sample, roughly 72% are singletons; the top ten hold about 11%. With 6 bases removed from V and 3 bases from J, the gap between germline ends came to 8 bases. This CDR3 has 12 amino acids. Germline V CDR1 and CDR2: MNHEY, SMNVEV (reference sequence). Study results and caveats: An anticipated effect of sequencing depth on clonotype sharing among donors was recognized.

The chain is built from TRBV27 and TRBJ1-2; D call uncertain. The sequencing input was PBMCs. The sequence came from a woman aged 40 to 49 in good health. Some clones in this sample may be carry-over from other donors' samples. The DNA of the CDR3 is TGTGCCAGCAGGAGAGAAGACTATGGCTACACCTTC. It translates to CASRREDYGYTF.